This record looks at one T cell receptor (beta chain) sequence and its context. The sample originates from a study of blood T cell repertoires in COVID-19. Study as a whole: PBMCs, B-cell-depleted T cells, or T cells were the source of the cDNA or gDNA that made up the material.

Authors' data handling: Reference gene primer amplification gave estimated nucleated cell counts. Repertoires were generated with immunoSEQ multiplex PCR, while TCRdb's copy carries only in-frame clones and drops some. V and J calls and clone size come straight from that table; D and trimming were deduced from the DNA. The sample comprises more than 75,000 clones, 85% to 90% of which are singletons, and around 5% rests with the top ten. Per germline, CDR1 SGHNT and CDR2 YYREEE (reference sequence). This CDR3 has 14 amino acids. Trimming removed 0 bases from V and 7 bases from J, with 13 bases in between.

This receptor was identified in a woman older than 75 with acute or convalescent COVID-19. The genes are TRBV5-4 and TRBJ1-2; D gene ambiguous. Sequenced sample: peripheral blood. CDR3 DNA: TGTGCCAGCAGCTTGGAGCCACAGCTAACTGGCTACACCTTC. Its translation: CASSLEPQLTGYTF.